The 22 T cell receptor beta chains in this list originate from one sample, sequenced in a study of resident and recirculating memory T cells in vitiligo. Here immunoSEQ multiplex PCR was the method, and the copy in TCRdb shows in-frame clones only, minus some. This table holds 72,000 or so clones, around 92% found once. The specimen sequenced was blood. The receptors originated from a male donor with vitiligo.

The chain recombines TRBV6-6 with TRBJ1-2, with D perhaps matching TRBD1 (6 bases). CDR1 MNHNY and CDR2 SVGAGI come from the germline V gene (reference sequence). This CDR3 contains 15 residues. V was clipped by 7 bases and J by 2 bases, with 17 bases between them. Here the CDR3 reads CASNQGRGRNYGYTF. CDR3 in DNA: TGTGCCAGCAACCAAGGCAGGGGTCGGAACTATGGCTACACCTTC.

The rearrangement joins TRBV2 to TRBJ2-1, with 7 positions matching TRBD2. The CDR3 is 15 amino acids. Germline V gives CDR1 SNHLY, CDR2 FYNNEI. The trim removed 7 bases at V and 9 bases at J, leaving 15 bases unmatched. CDR3 sequence (DNA): TGTGCCAGCACACCCGGGGGGACCCTCCCCGGTGAGCAGTTCTTC. Protein: CASTPGGTLPGEQFF.

CDR3 residues: CAIGEVTSGSHEQFF. The DNA of the CDR3 is TGTGCCATCGGCGAAGTGACTAGCGGGAGCCATGAGCAGTTCTTC. The chain uses TRBV10-3 and TRBJ2-1; 12 nucleotides match TRBD2. V lost 8 bases and J lost 8; bases outside the gene matches: 10. Germline loops: CDR1 ENHRY, CDR2 SYGVKD. CDR3 length: 15 residues.

DNA for the CDR3: TGTGCCAGCAGCGAAAACGGGGCGGGAGGGGAGACCCAGTACTTC. Amino acids: CASSENGAGGETQYF. The chain carries TRBV7-3 and TRBJ2-5; 9 nucleotides match TRBD2. This CDR3 has 15 amino acids. V shed 5 bases and J 5 bases; nucleotides not matched to a gene: 9. Germline V CDR1 and CDR2: SGHTA, FQGTGA.

V usage is TRBV11-2 and J usage is TRBJ2-1; TRBD1 aligns across 9 bases. This CDR3 is built from 16 residues. Trimming at V came to 3 bases and at J to 9 bases, leaving 12 bases not matched to a gene. The germline gives CDR1 SGHAT, CDR2 FQNNGV. The CDR3 bases are TGTGCCAGCAGCTTTATCTGGGACAGGGCTGAGGTTGAGCAGTTCTTC. Translated: CASSFIWDRAEVEQFF.

The V and J genes are TRBV23-1 and TRBJ1-2; tentatively, D is TRBD1 (6 bases). TRBV23-1 carries the ORF label, with uncertain function. The CDR3 has 16 residues. V lost 1 base and J lost 5, with 17 bases in between. Written as DNA, the CDR3 is TGCGCCAGCAGTCAATTCGGGAGGCTAGGGACATATGGCTACACCTTC. It is translated as CASSQFGRLGTYGYTF.

This chain uses TRBV28 with TRBJ2-7; TRBD2 might be the D (5 bases). V was shortened by 8 bases and J by 4 bases, with 18 bases between the two germline ends. Germline V gives CDR1 MDHEN, CDR2 SYDVKM. The CDR3 runs 14 residues. This CDR3 is CASYGVGFGYEQYF. In nucleotides, the CDR3 is TGTGCCAGCTACGGGGTAGGATTTGGTTACGAGCAGTACTTC.

The rearrangement uses TRBV2 and TRBJ1-4; 10 bases align to TRBD1. The CDR3 is 16 residues long. With 0 bases clipped from V and 7 bases from J, the junction kept 5 bases outside the gene matches. Germline-derived CDR1 and CDR2 are SNHLY and FYNNEI. CDR3 nucleotides: TGTGCCAGCAGTGAAGCCCCTGGGACAGGGGTTGAAAAACTGTTTTTT. Amino acids: CASSEAPGTGVEKLFF.

The V call is TRBV28, the J call TRBJ2-7, with 7 bases lining up with TRBD1. Trimming removed 6 bases from V and 1 base from J; junction bases left unmatched: 15. The length of the CDR3 is 17 residues. CDR1 is MDHEN, CDR2 SYDVKM, per germline. This chain's CDR3 is CASRGRDSALWSYEQYF. The DNA of the CDR3 is TGTGCCAGCAGAGGTCGGGACAGCGCCTTATGGTCCTACGAGCAGTACTTC.

This clone was picked up a small number of times. This chain uses TRBV29-1 with TRBJ2-7; TRBD2 agrees at 7 bases. Germline assignment: CDR1 SQVTM and CDR2 ANQGSEA. Germline trimming cut 3 bases from V and 4 bases from J; bases unmatched to any gene: 9. The CDR3 totals 14 residues. CDR3 DNA: TGCAGCGTTGAGTCCCGGGAGGCTACTTACGAGCAGTACTTC. Its translation is CSVESREATYEQYF.

This chain connects TRBV6-5 to TRBJ2-3; D is ambiguous. CDR1 and CDR2 (germline): MNHEY, SVGAGI. The CDR3 covers 14 residues. The V end lost 6 bases, the J end lost 1 base, and 11 bases lay between the germline ends. CDR3 loop: CASRYSSGTDTQYF. As DNA, the CDR3 is TGTGCCAGCAGGTACAGCTCCGGCACAGATACGCAGTATTTT.

CDR3 DNA: TGTGCCAGCAGTTTAGCGGGGGGCCTGGCGGAAACCCAGTACTTC. Its translation is CASSLAGGLAETQYF. V gene TRBV27 combines with J gene TRBJ2-5; 8 bases are a match to TRBD2. Germline values: CDR1 MNHEY, CDR2 SMNVEV (reference sequence). V lost 2 bases and J lost 8; bases outside the gene matches: 10. The CDR3 runs 15 residues.

The V and J genes are TRBV14 and TRBJ1-2; the match to TRBD1 covers 8 bases. Germline CDR1 and CDR2: SGHDN and FVKESK. The CDR3 length is 16 residues. With 0 bases clipped from V and 6 bases from J, the junction kept 9 bases outside the gene matches. Here the CDR3 DNA reads TGTGCCAGCAGCCAAGATACCCCCGCAGGGGGCAATGGCTACACCTTC. Protein sequence: CASSQDTPAGGNGYTF.

The chain employs TRBV5-1 and TRBJ2-1, with a possible D match to TRBD1 (5 bases). V dropped 5 bases and J dropped 0 bases, with 9 bases sitting between them. CDR3 size: 14 residues. The germline gives CDR1 SGHRS, CDR2 YFSETQ. The CDR3: CASRGLPSYNEQFF. The DNA for the CDR3 is TGCGCCAGCAGGGGGCTCCCCTCCTACAATGAGCAGTTCTTC.

The J gene is TRBJ2-7, the V gene TRBV27; 10 bases line up with TRBD2. V lost 6 bases, J lost 0 bases, and 8 bases stayed unmatched. The germline V gene has CDR1 MNHEY and CDR2 SMNVEV (reference sequence). The CDR3 covers 16 residues. CDR3 nucleotide sequence: TGTGCCAGCAGCCTAAGGGCTAGCGGGAGCTCCTACGAGCAGTACTTC. Translated: CASSLRASGSSYEQYF.

This sequence joins TRBV5-1 and TRBJ2-1; possibly TRBD2 for D (6 bases). V lost 1 base and J lost 2, with 10 bases in between. The CDR3 length is 15 residues. Germline V gives CDR1 SGHRS, CDR2 YFSETQ. The CDR3 DNA sequence: TGCGCCAGCAGCTTGACCCTAGCGACCTACAATGAGCAGTTCTTC. It yields the protein CASSLTLATYNEQFF.

The chain employs TRBV6-6 and TRBJ1-5; D is perhaps TRBD1 (5 bases). Germline V gene sequence: CDR1 MNHNY, CDR2 SVGAGI (reference sequence). V lost 11 bases and J 2 bases, leaving 10 bases between the germline ends. CDR3 length: 12 residues. The CDR3 loop is CAGGAGNQPQHF. The CDR3 nucleotides are TGTGCCGGCGGGGCCGGCAATCAGCCCCAGCATTTT.

The chain recombines TRBV28 with TRBJ2-3; TRBD2 matches 13 bases. The V segment lost 5 bases and the J segment 6 bases; nucleotides outside the gene matches: 17. CDR3 length: 19 amino acids. The germline CDR1 and CDR2 sequences are MDHEN and SYDVKM. The CDR3 DNA reads TGTGCCAGCAGTCACCCCTTCGGACTAGCGGGAGTGTCCGCGGATACGCAGTATTTT. Translating gives CASSHPFGLAGVSADTQYF.

The chain couples TRBV6-6 to TRBJ2-3; maybe TRBD2 (6 bases). The CDR3 is 15 residues long. V was pared by 7 bases and J by 5 bases, with 19 bases between. Looked up from germline, CDR1 is MNHNY and CDR2 is SVGAGI (reference sequence). The CDR3 loop is CASIEPGVGGDTQYF. In DNA form, the CDR3 reads TGTGCCAGCATTGAACCGGGGGTGGGGGGAGATACGCAGTATTTT.

This clone was seen a few times. The CDR3 DNA is TGTGCCAGCAGTCCAGAGTTGGCTAGCGCGGAGACCCAGTACTTC. It codes for CASSPELASAETQYF. V and J are TRBV27 and TRBJ2-5, with D possibly matching TRBD2 (6 bases). From germline, CDR1 is MNHEY and CDR2 SMNVEV (reference sequence). Between the trimmed V and J ends, which lost 5 bases and 5 bases, there was a span of 18 bases. The CDR3 runs 15 residues.

The chain recombines TRBV5-1 with TRBJ2-7, with 8 bases fitting TRBD2. The germline V gene encodes CDR1 SGHRS and CDR2 YFSETQ. This CDR3 comprises 14 residues. The V segment lost 5 bases and the J segment 6 bases; nucleotides outside the gene matches: 10. The CDR3 sequence is CASRGGSGGLEQYF. Written as DNA, the CDR3 is TGCGCCAGCAGGGGAGGTTCGGGGGGGCTCGAGCAGTACTTC.

This chain joins TRBV28 and TRBJ2-7; 15 bases agree with TRBD2. The V and J ends lost 6 bases and 5 bases, in that order; junction bases with no gene match: 8. CDR3 length: 16 residues. CDR1 MDHEN and CDR2 SYDVKM come from the germline V gene. The CDR3 DNA follows: TGTGCCAGCAGCCCCCCGGGACTAGCGGGAGGTGACGAGCAGTACTTC. Amino acids: CASSPPGLAGGDEQYF.